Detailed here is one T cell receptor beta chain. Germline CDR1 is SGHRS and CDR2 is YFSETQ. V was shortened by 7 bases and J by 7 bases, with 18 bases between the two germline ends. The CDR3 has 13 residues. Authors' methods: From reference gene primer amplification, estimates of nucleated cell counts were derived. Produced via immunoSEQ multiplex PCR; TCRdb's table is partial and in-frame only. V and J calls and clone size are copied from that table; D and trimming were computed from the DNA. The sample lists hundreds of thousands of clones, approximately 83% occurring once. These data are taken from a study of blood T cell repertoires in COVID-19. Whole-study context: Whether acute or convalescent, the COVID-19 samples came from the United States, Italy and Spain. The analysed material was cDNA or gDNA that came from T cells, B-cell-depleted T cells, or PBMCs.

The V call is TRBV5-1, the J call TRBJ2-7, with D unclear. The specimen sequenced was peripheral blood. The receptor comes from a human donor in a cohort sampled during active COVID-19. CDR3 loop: CASRESELGEQYF. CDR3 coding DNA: TGCGCCAGCCGCGAGAGCGAATTGGGTGAGCAGTACTTC. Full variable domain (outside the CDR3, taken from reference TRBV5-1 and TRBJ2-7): KAGVTQTPRYLIKTRGQQVTLSCSPISGHRSVSWYQQTPGQGLQFLFEYFSETQRNKGNFPGRFSGRQFSNSRSEMNVSTLELGDSALYLCASRESELGEQYFGPGTRLTVT.